Reported below is one T cell receptor (beta chain). The antigen remains unidentified. This sample is drawn from a study of shared clonotypes between healthy human individuals. CD8 cells classed as naive were CD45RO-negative and positively selected for CCR7, excluding terminally differentiated effector memory CD45RA+ cells. CDR3 length: 14 amino acids. Trimming stripped 2 bases from V and 11 bases from J, with 19 bases between. Per germline, CDR1 SGHDT and CDR2 YYEEEE. Each sorted subset replicate got 200 ng genomic DNA, 25,000 to 30,000 genomes. The table came from immunoSEQ multiplex PCR; TCRdb's copy has only in-frame clones and leaves some out. Found here are about 750,000 clones, around 92% of them singletons; the top ten hold less than 25%. Notes on the study in general: Relative to memory subsets, naive subsets generally showed larger estimated richness. Sharing of clonotypes among donors was expected to vary with sequencing depth. For sorted subsets, rarefaction showed incomplete sequencing despite large depth.

Sequencing was performed on naive CD8+ T cells sorted from blood. The chain couples TRBV5-6 to TRBJ1-1; D is unresolved. This receptor was obtained from a man aged 25 to 40 in good health. The CDR3 is CASSFGGYSFPAFF. The CDR3 DNA is TGTGCCAGCAGCTTCGGAGGCTATTCCTTCCCCGCTTTCTTT.